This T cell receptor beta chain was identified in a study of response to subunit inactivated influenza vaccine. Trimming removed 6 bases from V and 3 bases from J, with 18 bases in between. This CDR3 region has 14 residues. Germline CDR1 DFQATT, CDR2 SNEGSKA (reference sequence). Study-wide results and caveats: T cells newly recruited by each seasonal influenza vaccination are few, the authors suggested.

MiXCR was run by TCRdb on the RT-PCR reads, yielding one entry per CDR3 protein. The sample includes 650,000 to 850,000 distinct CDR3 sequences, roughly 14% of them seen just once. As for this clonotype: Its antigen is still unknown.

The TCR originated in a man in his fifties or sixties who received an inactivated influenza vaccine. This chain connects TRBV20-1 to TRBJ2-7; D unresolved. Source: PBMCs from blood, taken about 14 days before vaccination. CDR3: CSALWSQGIYEQYF. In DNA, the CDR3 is TGCAGTGCCCTATGGTCTCAAGGAATCTACGAGCAGTACTTC.